This T cell receptor (beta chain) is from a study of TIL therapy for anti-PD-1-resistant metastatic lung cancer. Study information: Tumor harvest preceded PD-1/PD-L1 blockade, followed by nivolumab treatment. Tumors had a median PD-L1 proportion score of 6%. Tumors carried a median 1.5 non-synonymous mutations per megabase. Findings and limits, study-wide: Treatment-naive, never-smoker and oncogene-addicted patients were overrepresented in this highly selected cohort.

Stated time point: pre-treatment sample, taken before nivolumab and TIL therapy. This was the immunoSEQ v3 assay. Profiling relied on immunoSEQ multiplex PCR, and the TCRdb table lists in-frame clones only, not all of them. The sample has approximately 47,000 clones; 80% to 90% are singletons. Germline trimming cut 3 bases from V and 5 bases from J; bases unmatched to any gene: 2. Germline lookup yields CDR1 SGHTA and CDR2 FQGNSA. This CDR3 spans 14 amino acids. Notes on this clone: As yet, its antigen is unknown.

V and J are TRBV7-2 and TRBJ2-1; 9 bases are shared with TRBD2. The receptor's source is a person between 25 and 79 years old with non-small cell lung cancer. This sample comprised blood, obtained at baseline. The CDR3 sequence is CASSFQREDNEQFF. The CDR3 DNA is TGTGCCAGCAGCTTCCAGCGGGAGGACAATGAGCAGTTCTTC.